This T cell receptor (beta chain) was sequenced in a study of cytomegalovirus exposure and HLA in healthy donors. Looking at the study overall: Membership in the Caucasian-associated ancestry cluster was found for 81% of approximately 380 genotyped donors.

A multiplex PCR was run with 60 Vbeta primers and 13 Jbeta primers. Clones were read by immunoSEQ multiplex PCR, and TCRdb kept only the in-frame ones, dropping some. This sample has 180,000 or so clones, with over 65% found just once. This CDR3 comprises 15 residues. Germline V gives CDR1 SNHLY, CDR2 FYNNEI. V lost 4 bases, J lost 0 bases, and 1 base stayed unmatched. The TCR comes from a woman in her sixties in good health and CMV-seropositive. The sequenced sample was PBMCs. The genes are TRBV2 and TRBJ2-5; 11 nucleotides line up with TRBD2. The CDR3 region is CASSASGGYQETQYF. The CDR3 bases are TGTGCCAGCAGTGCTAGCGGGGGGTACCAAGAGACCCAGTACTTC.